This T cell receptor (beta chain) is from a study of blood T cells in healthy people across ages. Trimming stripped 6 bases from V and 5 bases from J, with 19 bases between. Germline loops: CDR1 MNHEY, CDR2 SVGEGT. This CDR3 has 15 residues. Primed by a sample-barcoded 5' primer and a J-beta primer mix, a second PCR proceeded for about 7 to 11 cycles. TCRdb analysed the 5' RACE reads with MiXCR anew, one entry per CDR3 protein. The sample includes over 1,300,000 distinct CDR3 sequences, almost 60% of them seen just once. The study recruited healthy Caucasian donors from Russia who were aged about 6 to 90. Each sample provided at least 5 micrograms of extracted total RNA.

The gene calls are TRBV6-2 or TRBV6-3 and TRBJ2-5; no firm D call. Sequenced input: blood. The sequence was obtained from a man younger than 35 in good health. The chain's CDR3 is CASSLPRNIQETQYF. The CDR3 DNA follows: TGTGCCAGCAGCCTCCCACGGAACATTCAGGAGACCCAGTACTTC.